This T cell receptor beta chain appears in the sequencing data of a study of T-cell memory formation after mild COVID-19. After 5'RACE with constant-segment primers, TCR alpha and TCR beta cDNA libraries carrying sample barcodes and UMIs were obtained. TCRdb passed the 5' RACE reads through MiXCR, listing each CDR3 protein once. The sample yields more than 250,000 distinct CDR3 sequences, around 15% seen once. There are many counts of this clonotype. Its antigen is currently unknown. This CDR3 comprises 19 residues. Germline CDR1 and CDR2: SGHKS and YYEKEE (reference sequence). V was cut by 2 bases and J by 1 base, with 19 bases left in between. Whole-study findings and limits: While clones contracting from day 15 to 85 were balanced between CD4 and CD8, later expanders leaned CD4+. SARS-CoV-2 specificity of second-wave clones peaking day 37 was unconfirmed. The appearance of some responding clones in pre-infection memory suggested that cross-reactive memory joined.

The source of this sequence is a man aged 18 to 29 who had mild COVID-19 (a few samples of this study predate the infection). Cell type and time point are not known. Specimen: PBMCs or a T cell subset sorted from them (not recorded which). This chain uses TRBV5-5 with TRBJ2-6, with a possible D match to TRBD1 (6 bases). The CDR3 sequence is CASSLSPHPRGSGANVLTF. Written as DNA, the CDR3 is TGTGCCAGCAGCTTATCACCCCACCCTAGGGGGTCTGGGGCCAACGTCCTGACTTTC.